The T cell receptor (beta chain) under discussion was sequenced for a study of blood T cell repertoires in COVID-19. For the study at large: The United States, Italy and Spain were the sources of the acute and convalescent COVID-19 samples.

Germline values: CDR1 MDHEN, CDR2 SYDVKM. Trimming removed 3 bases at V and 5 bases at J, with 2 bases between. This CDR3 spans 11 amino acids. Generated by immunoSEQ multiplex PCR, the TCRdb table keeps only in-frame clones and is missing some. The sample has fewer than 350,000 clones, nearly 90% seen once. This sequence was found in a woman in her thirties who had recovered from COVID-19. Sequencing was carried out using PBMCs or T cells enriched from blood (not recorded which). The chain links TRBV28 to TRBJ2-1; no clear D gene. The CDR3 loop reads CASSFNNEQFF. The CDR3 DNA reads as TGTGCCAGCAGTTTTAACAATGAGCAGTTCTTC.